This TCR beta chain was profiled in a study of blood T cell repertoires in COVID-19. In the study overall: The study drew acute and convalescent COVID-19 samples from the United States, Italy and Spain. T cells, B-cell-depleted T cells, or PBMCs provided the cDNA or gDNA that served as material.

Assignment of participants to cohorts was predicated upon participant-reported clinical history. V was pared by 4 bases and J by 0 bases, with 5 bases of the junction left unmatched. CDR3 length: 15 residues. Germline CDR1 reads SEHNR; CDR2 reads FQNEAQ (reference sequence). In the authors' workflow: From reference gene primer amplification, estimates of nucleated cell counts were derived. Clones were sequenced by immunoSEQ multiplex PCR, and TCRdb holds only the in-frame ones, with some missing. That table is the source of V, J and clone size, and D and trimming were worked out from the DNA. The repertoire holds approximately 440,000 clones, with around 90% as singletons.

Sequenced: PBMCs or T cells enriched from blood (not recorded which). This TCR came from a man in his late teens or twenties who had recovered from COVID-19. The chain has TRBV7-9 and TRBJ1-2; 7 positions match TRBD1. The DNA for the CDR3 is TGTGCCAGCAGCTACGGGACAGAAGCTAACTATGGCTACACCTTC. This gives the protein CASSYGTEANYGYTF.